What follows is one TCR beta chain and its context. Its antigen specificity is not known. No base-level quality is on record; no much larger clone is a single base apart. Each collaborating institution followed its own protocols to collect whole blood in K2EDTA tubes. For TCRbeta analysis, collaborators shipped samples as frozen whole blood, isolated PBMCs, or DNA extracted from either of those sample types. The CDR3 runs 14 residues from the cysteine to the phenylalanine. The only DNA kept is the CDR3, 42 bases in frame from the first base. The V end gives up 5 bases and the J end 1 base, leaving 4 bases in the junction not matched to a gene. As encoded in the germline V gene (reference sequence), CDR1 is MNHEY while CDR2 is SMNVEV. The immunoSEQ Assay, a bias-controlled multiplex PCR, was used to amplify TCRbeta CDR3 regions from genomic DNA. The study's processing was this. Within the assay, amplification of reference gene primers was used to estimate how many nucleated cells each sample contained. To quantify the absolute abundance of each unique TCRbeta CDR3 rearrangement, sequence reads were collapsed and filtered. For each sample, productive Simpson clonality was calculated as the square root of Simpson's diversity index across productive rearrangements. TCRdb provides this immuneACCESS table in a form limited to in-frame rearrangements. Some clones are lacking; in checked studies, under half of them reflect an unresolved V gene, and why the rest are absent is not known. V and J calls and clone size follow that table, whereas D and trimming were derived from the DNA. In this sample the table shows about 61,000 clones, about 90% of which occur a single time. Around a fifth of the sample goes to the ten largest clones.

This specimen belongs to a study of blood T cell repertoires in COVID-19 (TCRdb year 2020). For the study in its entirety: The collaborator samples originated in the United States, Italy and Spain and spanned the acute and convalescent phases of COVID-19. The samples were drawn from the first 160 participants of the ongoing ImmuneRACE study and from about 1,200 subjects provided by 6 global collaborators. The material from the prospective study consisted of cDNA or gDNA derived from T cells, B-cell-depleted T cells, or PBMCs. The sample metadata nearly always contained a de-identified subject ID, COVID-19 status, age in years and sex. Where available, HLA class I and class II types were obtained from metadata supplied by the sample provider rather than from assay-based typing. The repertoires were made available in a free public database intended to serve as a resource for research on the immune response to SARS-CoV-2. Subjects who had been exposed to COVID-19, were actively infected with it, or had recovered from it provided the deeply sampled blood TCRbeta repertoires that made up the dataset. Overall study results and their limits: The amount of clinical and demographic metadata varied by source and participant and was provided uncurated.

The specimen sequenced was peripheral blood. This clonotype was sampled from a woman between 50 and 59 years old with active or convalescent COVID-19. The chain employs TRBV27 and TRBJ2-7, with 8 bases matching TRBD2. This receptor has the CDR3 CASSLREGSYEQYF. Read as DNA, the sequence is TGTGCCAGCAGTCTACGGGAGGGTTCCTACGAGCAGTACTTC.